These 15 T cell receptor beta chains originate from one sample sequenced in a study of early T cells in non-severe SARS-CoV-2 infection. TCRdb processed the 5' RACE reads anew with MiXCR; each CDR3 protein has one entry. The sample includes 30,000 to 45,000 distinct CDR3 sequences, roughly 9.9% of them seen just once. The specimen sequenced was whole blood. The source of these receptors is an adult who was a healthcare worker with PCR-confirmed SARS-CoV-2 infection or an uninfected control (not recorded which).

The chain combines TRBV11-1 with TRBJ2-1; TRBD2 matches at 8 bases. This CDR3 region has 15 residues. V gave up 4 bases and J gave up 6 bases; unmatched junction bases: 8. From germline, CDR1 is SGHAT and CDR2 FQDESV (reference sequence). This chain's CDR3 is CASSSSGGVPNEQFF. The DNA of the CDR3 is TGTGCCAGCAGCTCAAGCGGGGGAGTTCCCAATGAGCAGTTCTTC.

The rearrangement links TRBV9 to TRBJ1-2, with a possible D match to TRBD1 (5 bases). The germline V gene has CDR1 SGDLS and CDR2 YYNGEE. The CDR3 length is 15 residues. Trimming cost V 3 bases and J 5 bases, with 17 bases left between them. The chain's CDR3 is CASSGGADSPYGYTF. The CDR3 DNA follows: TGTGCCAGCAGCGGGGGAGCCGACAGCCCGTATGGCTACACCTTC.

In this sample, this clonotype is medium-sized (0.01 to 0.1%). The chain couples TRBV6-6 to TRBJ2-2; 9 nucleotides align to TRBD2. The CDR3 runs to 17 residues. Germline loops: CDR1 MNHNY, CDR2 SVGAGI (reference sequence). V lost 5 bases to trimming and J lost 0 bases; unmatched junction nucleotides: 7. The CDR3, as DNA: TGTGCCAGCAGTGGGACTAGCTCCGTTTCGAACACCGGGGAGCTGTTTTTT. This translates into CASSGTSSVSNTGELFF.

This clonotype has at least ten counts. The chain joins TRBV18 to TRBJ1-2; TRBD1 might be the D (6 bases). The germline V gene encodes CDR1 KGHSH and CDR2 LQKENI. The germline V and J ends were trimmed by 3 bases and 3 bases, with 14 bases remaining between them. The CDR3 is made up of 15 amino acids. The CDR3: CASSPQQQGHYGYTF. In DNA, the CDR3 is TGTGCCAGCTCACCTCAACAACAGGGCCACTATGGCTACACCTTC.

This clonotype has at least ten counts. The chain joins TRBV5-1 to TRBJ2-3; 7 positions agree with TRBD2. Looked up from germline, CDR1 is SGHRS and CDR2 is YFSETQ. This CDR3 contains 13 residues. V shed 0 bases, J shed 6 bases, and the junction held 1 base outside the gene matches. The CDR3 spells CASSLELADTQYF. Here the CDR3 DNA reads TGCGCCAGCAGCTTGGAACTAGCGGATACGCAGTATTTT. Full variable domain (outside the CDR3, taken from reference TRBV5-1 and TRBJ2-3): KAGVTQTPRYLIKTRGQQVTLSCSPISGHRSVSWYQQTPGQGLQFLFEYFSETQRNKGNFPGRFSGRQFSNSRSEMNVSTLELGDSALYLCASSLELADTQYFGPGTRLTVL.

About this clonotype itself: This may come from a read error, since a much larger clone is one base off. The V call is TRBV12-3 or TRBV12-4, the J call TRBJ1-2; tentative D call: TRBD1 (6 bases). The CDR3 covers 13 residues. Here the CDR3 reads CTSRPPQGPDYTF. The CDR3 nucleotides are TGTACCAGCAGGCCGCCCCAGGGGCCCGACTACACCTTC.

Ten or more counts support this clonotype. The chain carries TRBV28 and TRBJ2-7; D is uncertain. This CDR3 spans 12 amino acids. From germline, CDR1 is MDHEN and CDR2 SYDVKM. The V end was cut by 6 bases, the J end by 3 bases, with 9 bases between. The CDR3: CASSSVGYEQYF. The DNA for the CDR3 is TGTGCCAGCAGCTCGGTAGGCTACGAGCAGTACTTC.

This clonotype was observed many times. The gene calls are TRBV7-9 and TRBJ1-1; TRBD1 matches at 7 bases. This CDR3 spans 16 amino acids. Germline assignment: CDR1 SEHNR and CDR2 FQNEAQ (reference sequence). J gave up 4 bases and V 5 bases, and 13 bases lay outside the gene matches. The CDR3 region has the DNA TGTGCCAGCAGCGGGGACAGCCCAATCAAAGGCACTGAAGCTTTCTTT. It codes for CASSGDSPIKGTEAFF. Full variable domain (remainder filled in from reference TRBV7-9 and TRBJ1-1): DTGVSQNPRHKITKRGQNVTFRCDPISEHNRLYWYRQTLGQGPEFLTYFQNEAQLEKSRLLSDRFSAERPKGSFSTLEIQRTEQGDSAMYLCASSGDSPIKGTEAFFGQGTRLTVV.

This clonotype was recorded a few times. This chain uses TRBV6-2 or TRBV6-3 with TRBJ1-2; no clear D. Deletions cut 7 bases from V and 6 bases from J, with 12 bases between. This CDR3 is built from 12 residues. CDR1 MNHEY and CDR2 SVGEGT come from the germline V gene. CDR3 sequence reads: CASILRDHGYTF. The CDR3 DNA sequence: TGTGCCAGCATCTTGCGGGATCATGGCTACACCTTC.

This clonotype was observed a few times. The V gene is TRBV28, the J gene TRBJ1-1, with TRBD1 matching over 7 bases. This CDR3 spans 14 amino acids. Germline values: CDR1 MDHEN, CDR2 SYDVKM. Unmatched junction bases numbered 6, after V lost 7 bases and J lost 1 base. CDR3 amino acids: CASIPGTANTEAFF. Here the CDR3 DNA reads TGTGCCAGCATCCCCGGGACAGCGAACACTGAAGCTTTCTTT.

This clonotype was observed at least ten times. V usage is TRBV30 and J usage is TRBJ2-5, with D tentatively TRBD2 (5 bases). V was trimmed by 2 bases and J by 5 bases, leaving 15 bases between them. CDR1 and CDR2 (germline): GTSNPN, SVGIG (reference sequence). The CDR3 length is 14 residues. The CDR3 spells CAWSMGLASETQYF. CDR3 DNA: TGTGCCTGGAGTATGGGCCTAGCATCGGAGACCCAGTACTTC.

CDR3 loop: CASTQSGLETQYF. DNA of the CDR3: TGTGCCAGCACCCAATCGGGTCTAGAGACCCAGTACTTC. The chain couples TRBV25-1 to TRBJ2-5; no clear D gene. Germline CDR1 MGHDK, CDR2 SYGVNS. V was clipped by 7 bases and J by 4 bases, with 13 bases between them. CDR3 length: 13 residues.

This clonotype came up a few times. The rearrangement uses TRBV5-1 and TRBJ2-2; D remains unclear. The CDR3 loop spans 15 amino acids. V dropped 3 bases and J dropped 1 base, with 10 bases sitting between them. Germline CDR1 is SGHRS and CDR2 is YFSETQ. For the CDR3, the DNA is TGCGCCAGCAGCTGGGCCACGTTGAACACCGGGGAGCTGTTTTTT. Amino acid sequence: CASSWATLNTGELFF.

The gene calls are TRBV5-1 and TRBJ2-3, with TRBD1 identical over 8 bases. CDR1 is SGHRS and CDR2 is YFSETQ in the germline V gene. Unmatched junction bases numbered 5, after V lost 4 bases and J lost 7 bases. This CDR3 is 13 amino acids long. CDR3 DNA sequence: TGCGCCAGCAGCCCAGGACAGGGAAATACGCAGTATTTT. As protein: CASSPGQGNTQYF. The full variable domain, in which reference TRBV5-1 and TRBJ2-3 provide the parts outside the CDR3, is KAGVTQTPRYLIKTRGQQVTLSCSPISGHRSVSWYQQTPGQGLQFLFEYFSETQRNKGNFPGRFSGRQFSNSRSEMNVSTLELGDSALYLCASSPGQGNTQYFGPGTRLTVL.

This clonotype was observed many times. The rearrangement joins TRBV5-1 to TRBJ2-1; 12 positions match TRBD2. J was trimmed by 7 bases and V by 3 bases; bases with no gene match: 5. Germline loops: CDR1 SGHRS, CDR2 YFSETQ. The CDR3 is made up of 15 amino acids. The CDR3 region is CASSSLAGGSNEQFF. CDR3 nucleotide sequence: TGCGCCAGCAGCTCACTAGCGGGGGGTTCGAATGAGCAGTTCTTC.